One T cell receptor (beta chain) is described in this entry. The antigen remains undetermined. Germline V gene sequence: CDR1 MNHNS, CDR2 SASEGT. The CDR3 extends over 11 amino acids. The data are from a study of shared clonotypes between healthy human individuals. Study summary: For every donor, three CD4 naive, three CD4 memory, two CD8 naive and one CD8 memory plates were used.

Findings and caveats of the study: Only blood was sampled; tissue repertoires likely differ.

Sequencing was performed with immunoSEQ multiplex PCR; in TCRdb, only in-frame clones are kept and a portion is missing. The sample holds about 1.4 million clones, roughly 96% seen once. The rearrangement uses TRBV6-1 and TRBJ2-7, with D possibly matching TRBD1 (7 bases). The receptor was isolated from a man aged 25-45 years in good health. Input material: naive CD4+ T cells sorted from blood. Subset described: CD45RA+ positively selected. CDR3 in amino acids: CAGGGTYEQYF. The CDR3 nucleotides are TGTGCAGGGGGCGGGACCTACGAGCAGTACTTC.